The subject of this entry is one T cell receptor (beta chain). This clonotype was seen many times. The antigen this receptor binds is unknown. No base qualities exist here, and no much larger clone lies one base off it. Libraries of naive CD8 T cells were built from anywhere between about 17,000 and 1,000,000 sorted cells, with 10%, 30% or 50% of the purified RNA used. On a BD FACSAria II, naive CD8 T cells were FACS-sorted as CD8+CD4-CCR7+CD45RA+ and collected into RLT Plus buffer. To test detection sensitivity, Jurkat RNA equal to under 13 TCR copies was added to samples of about 17,000-1,100,000 naive CD8 T cells. Enrichment of CD8 T cells was performed with RosetteSep CD8+ T Cell Enrichment Cocktail and Ficoll-Paque, after which ACK red cell lysis was carried out. This sample is part of a study of molecular identifiers for immune sequencing clone quantification (dated by TCRdb to 2016 to 2019). Regarding the research as a whole: For a replicate experiment, RNA from around 20,000 or 100,000 naive CD8 T cells was divided into five aliquots, of which four were sequenced. CD8 T cells were used in a methods study to benchmark molecular-identifier clustering-based TCR repertoire sequencing (MIDCIRS) and TCR RNA copy counting.

The V and J ends are trimmed by 7 bases and 3 bases, leaving 10 bases between them. Counted from cysteine to phenylalanine, this CDR3 has 11 amino acids. Only CDR3 DNA remains: 33 bases, in frame from the first base. CDR1 SQVTM and CDR2 ANQGSEA are derived from the germline V gene. Preparation of the library involved PCR. Sequencing relied on an Illumina HiSeq 4000. Bulk TCR libraries were made following a previously described method, with the TCR primers given in Table S5. The Qiagen AllPrep DNA/RNA kit was used to purify total RNA. Reads from multiple sequencing runs of the same library were pooled before analysis. Processing in the source paper ran as follows. Reads were retained only if an exact TCR constant sequence was present, and the retained reads were trimmed to 150 nt and grouped according to their 12-nt molecular barcodes. Reads within each barcode group were sub-clustered using a 15% Levenshtein threshold, and quality-weighted consensus sequences were constructed for each RNA molecule. Non-functional sequences were excluded, and lower-count sequences lying one edit away from another sequence were also excluded. Barcode sub-clusters with fewer than 20% of the maximum read count were removed, based on fitting two negative binomial distributions. The raw public reads went through TCRdb reprocessing: fastp at Q25, MiXCR clone calling, in-frame beta chains kept. Rows matching on CDR3 protein sequence are summarized as one entry with the most common DNA and genes. These V and J calls are TCRdb output, not the study's own analysis. This sample has some 650,000 distinct CDR3 sequences in its table, and just under 20% of those were observed once. The top ten clonotypes cover 0.75% to 0.95% of the sample.

The paper as a whole reports these results and caveats: Highly expanded clone sizes could be underestimated because identical TCR molecules may share a barcode. The naive libraries included spiked-in Jurkat TCR RNA (about nine copies' worth), and this RNA is not part of the donor repertoire. In CMV-specific effector cells, clones with more than 20 RNA copies accounted for over 99% of molecules, whereas in naive cells such clones accounted for under 1%. Modeling gave about 3 recovered TCR RNA copies per cell versus about 10 by digital PCR, implying approximately 30% capture efficiency. Even against a background of roughly 1 million naive CD8 T cells, spiked-in Jurkat TCR RNA amounting to a single cell's worth was reported to be detectable. When barcode sub-clustering was left out, chimeric consensus sequences inflated TCR diversity, with chimeras reaching as high as 47%.

The rearrangement combines TRBV29-1 with TRBJ2-7, with a tentative D gene TRBD1 over 6 matching bases. Sequenced: naive CD8+ T cells from blood, with Jurkat cell RNA spiked in. The sample's cell subset or site label, decoded: FACS-sorted CD8+CD4-CCR7+CD45RA+ naive T cells. The clonotype comes from a human donor in good health. Some libraries in this study had Jurkat cell RNA spiked in. CDR3 region: CSAQGGYEQYF. In nucleotides, the sequence is TGCAGCGCCCAAGGGGGCTACGAGCAGTACTTC.